Following are 20 T cell receptor beta chains from one sample sequenced in a study of T cells in women clearing cervical HPV infection. The method was immunoSEQ multiplex PCR; TCRdb's version includes in-frame clones alone and lacks a portion of them. Recorded for this sample: about 22,000 clones. Sequenced input: blood buffy coat. All receptors come from a woman aged 18-69 years with a cervical HPV16 infection that either progressed to CIN3+ or cleared (not recorded which).

For this clone: The junction departs from germline at one end; a sequencing error may be responsible. Read coverage stops 3 residues before the CDR3 terminus; the germline J gene supplies the remainder. The rearrangement uses TRBV19 and TRBJ2-2; D is ambiguous. Germline V CDR1 and CDR2: LNHDA, SQIVND (reference sequence). CDR3 length: 15 amino acids. The CDR3 sequence is CASSLDFANTGELFF. Partial CDR3 DNA: TGTGCCAGTAGTCTAGACTTCGCGAACACCGGGGAG.

As concerns this clone: Mismatch with germline at one junction end may stem from a read error. CDR3 bases read: TGTGCTAGCAGCTCTAGCGGGGGGGCAGATACC. It yields the protein CASSSSGGADT. The whole CDR3 region reads CASSSSGGADTYTF. The chain links TRBV7-7 to TRBJ1-2; maybe TRBD1 (6 bases). Read data end 3 residues before the CDR3 end; the end is taken from the germline J gene. This CDR3 comprises 14 residues. Germline V lookup: CDR1 SSHAT, CDR2 FNYEAQ (reference sequence).

Note on this clone: Coverage ceases 3 residues before the CDR3 finishes, and the germline J gene fills in the end. The genes are TRBV20-1 and TRBJ2-5; 11 bases align to TRBD2. The germline V gene has CDR1 DFQATT and CDR2 SNEGSKA (reference sequence). After removal of 2 bases from V and 0 bases from J, the junction contained 5 bases not matched to a gene. The CDR3 runs to 16 residues. This CDR3 is CSARTTSGGYQETQYF. The CDR3 DNA, read in part, is TGCAGTGCTAGAACCACTAGCGGGGGATACCAAGAGACC.

In the case of this clone: The CDR3 goes on 3 residues after the read ends, and that part is filled in from the germline J gene. This chain links TRBV13 with TRBJ2-2; 7 bases agree with TRBD1. The CDR3 has 14 residues. Germline loops: CDR1 PRHDT, CDR2 FYEKMQ (reference sequence). The CDR3 region is CASSLGGGDSPLFF. Partial CDR3 DNA: TGTGCCAGCAGCTTAGGAGGGGGCGATTCACCG.

As for this clone: The CDR3 end falls 3 residues outside the read, so it is completed with the germline J gene. V usage is TRBV5-1 and J usage is TRBJ2-3; a possible D gene is TRBD1 (6 bases). The CDR3 consists of 13 residues. Trimming cost V 3 bases and J 3 bases, with 8 bases left between them. Germline-derived CDR1 and CDR2 are SGHRS and YFSETQ. Incomplete CDR3 DNA: TGCGCCAGCAGCTCACAGGGAACAGATACG. This gives the protein CASSSQGTDT. The complete CDR3 protein is CASSSQGTDTQYF.

Of note for this clone: The CDR3 end is not reached by the read, which stops 3 residues before it; the germline J gene fills it in. V gene TRBV20-1 combines with J gene TRBJ1-1, with 8 bases matching TRBD1. The length of the CDR3 is 14 residues. The J segment lost 3 bases and the V segment lost 0 bases, leaving 3 bases of the junction unmatched. Germline V gives CDR1 DFQATT, CDR2 SNEGSKA (reference sequence). CDR3 DNA (partial): TGCAGTGCTAGAGAACAGGGGGTTCACACTGAA. Protein sequence: CSAREQGVHTE. The full CDR3 sequence reads CSAREQGVHTEAFF.

As for this clone: The CDR3 extends 3 residues past the end of the read, so its final part is completed from the germline J gene. The rearrangement uses TRBV19 and TRBJ2-1, with TRBD2 matching 8 bases. The V gene end was trimmed by 7 bases and the J gene end by 4 bases; junction bases not matched to a gene: 6. CDR1 is LNHDA and CDR2 is SQIVND in the germline V gene (reference sequence). CDR3 length: 14 residues. The CDR3 reads CASTRGGPYNEQFF. The part of the CDR3 DNA that was read is TGTGCCAGTACTCGGGGGGGCCCATACAATGAG.

Remarks on this clone: The missing CDR3 end, 3 residues past where the read stops, is filled in from the germline J gene. The chain couples TRBV2 to TRBJ2-3; possibly TRBD1 for D (5 bases). This CDR3 contains 12 residues. With 8 bases removed from V and 3 bases from J, the gap between germline ends came to 9 bases. CDR1 and CDR2 (germline): SNHLY, FYNNEI. CDR3 bases read: TGTGCCAGCGGAGACAGTACAGATACG. It is translated as CASGDSTDT. The whole CDR3 protein is CASGDSTDTQYF.

As regards this clone: The CDR3 goes on 3 residues after the read ends, and that part is filled in from the germline J gene. The rearrangement links TRBV29-1 to TRBJ1-2; D perhaps matches TRBD1 (5 bases). In germline, CDR1 is SQVTM, CDR2 ANQGSEA. The CDR3 length is 15 residues. Trimming cost V 1 base and J 4 bases, with 16 bases left between them. This CDR3 is CSVEGFRGTVYGYTF. Partial CDR3 DNA: TGCAGCGTTGAAGGGTTTCGGGGGACGGTCTATGGC.

A note on this clone: The observed sequence ends 3 residues before the CDR3 terminus, with the missing tail filled in from the germline J gene. The chain is built from TRBV14 and TRBJ1-6; D not certain. The V end was cut by 0 bases, the J end by 0 bases, with 3 bases between. The CDR3 consists of 15 residues. Germline V lookup: CDR1 SGHDN, CDR2 FVKESK. The chain's CDR3 is CASSQDSSYNSPLHF. The sequenced CDR3 bases are TGTGCCAGCAGCCAAGACAGCTCCTATAATTCACCC.

Comment on this clone: The CDR3 goes on 3 residues after the read ends, and that part is filled in from the germline J gene. The chain joins TRBV20-1 to TRBJ1-5; a possible D gene is TRBD1 (5 bases). Germline assignment: CDR1 DFQATT and CDR2 SNEGSKA (reference sequence). This CDR3 comprises 15 residues. The ends were cut back, 1 base at V and 9 bases at J, with 19 bases in the middle. CDR3 amino acids: CSARGQSRGRGPQHF. The sequenced CDR3 bases are TGCAGTGCTAGAGGACAATCGAGGGGAAGAGGGCCC.

In the case of this clone: The read ends 3 residues early relative to the CDR3; the germline J gene fills the gap. The genes are TRBV5-1 and TRBJ2-2; D remains unclear. The V end lost 4 bases, the J end lost 6 bases, and 7 bases lay between the germline ends. Looked up from germline, CDR1 is SGHRS and CDR2 is YFSETQ. The CDR3 is made up of 12 amino acids. CDR3: CASSRRAGELFF. The CDR3 DNA, read in part, is TGCGCCAGCAGCCGCCGGGCCGGGGAG.

Partial CDR3 DNA: TGCGCCAGCAGAGCGGGACTAGCGGGAGGTTATGAG. Protein sequence: CASRAGLAGGYE. The complete CDR3 sequence is CASRAGLAGGYEQFF. The chain recombines TRBV10-1 with TRBJ2-1, with 15 nucleotides matching TRBD2. The missing CDR3 end, 3 residues past where the read stops, is filled in from the germline J gene. Unmatched junction bases numbered 5, after V lost 6 bases and J lost 8 bases. Germline-derived CDR1 and CDR2 are WNHNN and SYGVQD (reference sequence). The CDR3 extends over 15 amino acids.

With respect to this clone: Coverage ceases 3 residues before the CDR3 finishes, and the germline J gene fills in the end. The chain links TRBV2 to TRBJ2-2; 9 nucleotides match TRBD2. CDR3 length: 16 residues. The germline V gene has CDR1 SNHLY and CDR2 FYNNEI. Trimming took 5 bases from V and 0 from J; bases not matched to a gene: 4. The CDR3 sequence is CASSQERGANTGELFF. The part of the CDR3 DNA that was read is TGTGCCAGCAGTCAAGAGCGGGGGGCGAACACCGGGGAG. Supplemented by reference TRBV2 and TRBJ2-2, the full variable domain reads EPEVTQTPSHQVTQMGQEVILRCVPISNHLYFYWYRQILGQKVEFLVSFYNNEISEKSEIFDDQFSVERPDGSNFTLKIRSTKLEDSAMYFCASSQERGANTGELFFGEGSRLTVL.

Concerning this clone: The CDR3 end lies 3 residues beyond the end of the read and is filled in from the germline J gene. This rearrangement joins TRBV7-6 to TRBJ1-2; 8 positions match TRBD1. The CDR3 totals 16 residues. Germline CDR1 SGHVS, CDR2 FNYEAQ. CDR3 sequence: CASSPTTGVAKNIYTF. The DNA read from the CDR3 is TGTGCCAGCAGCCCGACGACAGGGGTAGCCAAAAACATC.

The DNA read from the CDR3 is TGCAGTGCTCCGCAACCCCTTGGGACAGGGAACACTGAA. Amino acid sequence: CSAPQPLGTGNTE. The complete CDR3 reads CSAPQPLGTGNTEAFF. The gene calls are TRBV20-1 and TRBJ1-1; the match to TRBD1 covers 8 bases. Sequencing ends 3 residues short of the CDR3 end; the germline J gene provides the rest. Germline values: CDR1 DFQATT, CDR2 SNEGSKA (reference sequence). J was trimmed by 1 base and V by 5 bases; bases with no gene match: 12. CDR3 size: 16 residues.

Concerning this clone itself: From the germline J gene comes the end of the CDR3, since the read stops 3 residues before it. V gene TRBV20-1 combines with J gene TRBJ2-1; TRBD1 agrees at 8 bases. CDR3 length equals 16 residues. Unmatched junction bases numbered 9, after V lost 5 bases and J lost 0 bases. The V gene's germline CDR1 is DFQATT and CDR2 SNEGSKA (reference sequence). CDR3 in amino acids: CSAEDRGENSYNEQFF. CDR3 bases read: TGCAGTGCTGAAGACAGGGGCGAAAACTCCTACAATGAG.

As regards this clone: The sequenced fragment ends 3 residues before the CDR3 boundary, so the rest is inferred from the germline J gene. The chain is built from TRBV19 and TRBJ2-7, with a possible D match to TRBD1 (6 bases). The CDR3 is 16 residues long. Trimming shortened V by 0 bases and J by 0 bases, and 12 bases separated the two germline ends. CDR1 and CDR2 (germline): LNHDA, SQIVND (reference sequence). Partial CDR3 DNA: TGTGCCAGTAGTATAGAGGGGGCTTGGAGCTCCTACGAG. Amino acids: CASSIEGAWSSYE. The whole CDR3 sequence is CASSIEGAWSSYEQYF.

For this clone: Read data end 3 residues before the CDR3 end; the end is taken from the germline J gene. This chain joins TRBV10-3 and TRBJ2-7; the D gene is possibly TRBD1 (6 bases). V was trimmed by 3 bases and J by 3 bases, leaving 15 bases between them. The germline CDR1 and CDR2 sequences are ENHRY and SYGVKD. CDR3 size: 15 residues. The chain's CDR3 is CAISEGLGRGYEQYF. CDR3 DNA (partial): TGTGCCATCAGTGAAGGCTTGGGCAGGGGCTACGAG.

On this clone itself: The DNA ends 3 residues before the CDR3 does, and the rest of the CDR3 is filled in from the germline J gene. The chain couples TRBV30 to TRBJ1-2, with 7 bases identical to TRBD1. CDR1 is GTSNPN, CDR2 SVGIG, per germline (reference sequence). CDR3 length: 12 residues. The sequenced CDR3 bases are TGTGCCTGGAGTACAGGGGTCTACGAC. This translates into CAWSTGVYD. The full-length CDR3 reads as CAWSTGVYDYTF. The variable domain in full, completed from reference TRBV30 and TRBJ1-2, reads SQTIHQWPATLVQPVGSPLSLECTVEGTSNPNLYWYRQAAGRGLQLLFYSVGIGQISSEVPQNLSASRPQDRQFILSSKKLLLSDSGFYLCAWSTGVYDYTFGSGTRLTVV.